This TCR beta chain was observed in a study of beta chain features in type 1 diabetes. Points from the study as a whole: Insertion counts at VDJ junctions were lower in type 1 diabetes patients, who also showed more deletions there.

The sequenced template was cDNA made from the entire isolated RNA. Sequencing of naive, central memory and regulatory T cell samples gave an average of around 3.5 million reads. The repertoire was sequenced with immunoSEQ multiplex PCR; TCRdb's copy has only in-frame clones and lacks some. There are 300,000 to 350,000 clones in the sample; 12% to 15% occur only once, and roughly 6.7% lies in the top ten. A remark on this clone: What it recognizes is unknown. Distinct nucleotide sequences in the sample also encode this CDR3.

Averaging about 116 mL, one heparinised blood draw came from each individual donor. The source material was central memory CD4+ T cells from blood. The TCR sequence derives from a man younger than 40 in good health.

CDR3 bases: TGTGCCTGGAGTGTACAAGGCAGGAGCAATCAGCCCCAGCATTTT. It translates to CAWSVQGRSNQPQHF. The genes are TRBV30 and TRBJ1-5; D unclear. The CDR3 is made up of 15 amino acids. Trimming removed 0 bases from V and 1 base from J, with 10 bases in between. Germline CDR1 is GTSNPN and CDR2 is SVGIG (reference sequence).